Following are 25 T cell receptor beta chains from one sample sequenced in a study of blood T cell repertoires in COVID-19. Sequencing was performed with immunoSEQ multiplex PCR; in TCRdb, only in-frame clones are kept and a portion is missing. The sample includes around 120,000 clones, around 90% seen only once; the top ten take approximately 3.9%. The sample comprised peripheral blood. The source is a woman aged 60 to 75 with COVID-19, enrolled during active disease.

The rearrangement joins TRBV3-1 (or the pseudogene TRBV3-2) to TRBJ2-5; weak D call: TRBD2 (6 bases). Trimming took 5 bases from V and 4 from J, leaving 11 bases between them. Germline values: CDR1 LGHDT, CDR2 YNNKEL (reference sequence). The CDR3 extends over 13 amino acids. In nucleotides, the CDR3 is TGTGCCAGCAGCGCAAGGGGAGGAGAGACCCAGTACTTC. This encodes CASSARGGETQYF.

This clone was picked up one time. The genes are TRBV7-8 and TRBJ1-1; weak D call: TRBD1 (6 bases). CDR3 size: 14 residues. CDR1 and CDR2 from the germline V gene are SGHVS and FQNEAQ. The ends were cut back, 2 bases at V and 4 bases at J, with 11 bases in the middle. The CDR3 DNA reads as TGTGCCAGCAGCTTAAGGGGGTTGGGCACTGAAGCTTTCTTT. Translating it yields CASSLRGLGTEAFF.

The chain couples TRBV7-9 to TRBJ2-1, with a weak D call TRBD2 (5 bases). The germline gives CDR1 SEHNR, CDR2 FQNEAQ (reference sequence). V lost 6 bases to trimming and J lost 10 bases, with 13 bases between them. The CDR3 covers 12 residues. The CDR3 coding sequence is TGTGCCAGCAGGTCCAGCCCGGGGGAGCAGTTCTTC. This codes for CASRSSPGEQFF.

The chain has TRBV7-2 and TRBJ2-3, with TRBD2 matching 11 bases. Germline V gives CDR1 SGHTA, CDR2 FQGNSA. V was clipped by 4 bases and J by 3 bases; unmatched bases: 9. The CDR3 is 17 residues long. This CDR3 is CASSYNPSGGLTDTQYF. The CDR3 bases are TGTGCCAGCAGCTACAACCCTAGCGGGGGGTTAACAGATACGCAGTATTTT.

The chain joins TRBV5-1 to TRBJ2-5; TRBD1 might be the D (5 bases). V lost 7 bases and J 1 base, leaving 14 bases between the germline ends. Germline values: CDR1 SGHRS, CDR2 YFSETQ. This CDR3 contains 14 residues. The chain's CDR3 is CASAQDTLQETQYF. CDR3 in DNA: TGCGCCAGCGCCCAGGACACACTCCAAGAGACCCAGTACTTC.

The rearrangement links TRBV7-2 to TRBJ2-2, with D possibly being TRBD1 (6 bases). The length of the CDR3 is 15 residues. Trimming took off 6 bases at V and 2 bases at J, with 13 bases between the two ends. From germline, CDR1 is SGHTA and CDR2 FQGNSA. CDR3 amino acids: CASRISGTNTGELFF. CDR3 DNA sequence: TGTGCCAGCAGAATTTCCGGGACAAACACCGGGGAGCTGTTTTTT.

The chain links TRBV6-2 or TRBV6-3 to TRBJ2-1, with 11 bases identical to TRBD1. The CDR3 consists of 15 residues. CDR1 MNHEY and CDR2 SVGEGT come from the germline V gene. V dropped 5 bases and J dropped 6; count of bases not matched to a gene: 6. CDR3 in amino acids: CASSTRTGGPNEQFF. Here the CDR3 DNA reads TGTGCCAGCAGTACCCGGACAGGGGGCCCCAATGAGCAGTTCTTC.

V gene TRBV7-8 combines with J gene TRBJ1-6; D remains unclear. Germline lookup yields CDR1 SGHVS and CDR2 FQNEAQ. Trimming took 5 bases from V and 0 from J, leaving 14 bases between them. CDR3 length: 17 residues. CDR3 residues: CASSLMVAGSYNSPLHF. The CDR3 DNA is TGTGCCAGCAGCCTTATGGTTGCGGGCTCCTATAATTCACCCCTCCACTTT.

The chain combines TRBV6-5 with TRBJ1-2, with D unclear. Germline CDR1 MNHEY, CDR2 SVGAGI. V was clipped by 6 bases and J by 5 bases, with 13 bases between them. This CDR3 is built from 13 residues. The CDR3, as DNA: TGTGCCAGCAGGCCTCTGGGCAATTATGGCTACACCTTC. Encoded protein: CASRPLGNYGYTF.

The chain couples TRBV29-1 to TRBJ2-5; 7 bases map to TRBD1. The junction had 4 bases not matched to a gene; V was cut back by 6 bases and J by 0 bases. CDR3 length equals 13 residues. Per the germline V gene, CDR1 is SQVTM and CDR2 is ANQGSEA. The CDR3 spells CSVLGTDQETQYF. The CDR3 DNA reads TGCAGCGTCCTAGGGACAGACCAAGAGACCCAGTACTTC. The variable domain in full, completed from reference TRBV29-1 and TRBJ2-5, reads SAVISQKPSRDICQRGTSLTIQCQVDSQVTMMFWYRQQPGQSLTLIATANQGSEATYESGFVIDKFPISRPNLTFSTLTVSNMSPEDSSIYLCSVLGTDQETQYFGPGTRLLVL.

The gene calls are TRBV7-6 and TRBJ2-2; TRBD2 matches at 10 bases. The CDR3 contains 16 residues. From germline, CDR1 is SGHVS and CDR2 FNYEAQ. V shed 5 bases and J 2 bases; nucleotides not matched to a gene: 5. The CDR3 DNA reads TGTGCCAGCAGCAACATAGCGGGGGGAAACACCGGGGAGCTGTTTTTT. Protein: CASSNIAGGNTGELFF.

In nucleotides, the CDR3 is TGTGCCAGCAGCGTGTCGCAGGGGAACTATGGCTACACCTTC. It encodes CASSVSQGNYGYTF. V gene TRBV5-4 combines with J gene TRBJ1-2; D might be TRBD1 (6 bases). From germline, CDR1 is SGHNT and CDR2 YYREEE (reference sequence). V was trimmed by 4 bases and J by 2 bases, leaving 12 bases between them. This CDR3 comprises 14 residues.

The V gene is TRBV6-5, the J gene TRBJ2-5; possibly TRBD1 for D (6 bases). Trimming shortened V by 6 bases and J by 5 bases, and 16 bases separated the two germline ends. The CDR3 covers 14 residues. Germline CDR1 is MNHEY and CDR2 is SVGAGI. In DNA form, the CDR3 reads TGTGCCAGCAGACCCGACAGGTTCGAGGAGACCCAGTACTTC. As protein: CASRPDRFEETQYF.

V usage is TRBV5-1 and J usage is TRBJ2-1; D may be TRBD2 (6 bases). CDR1 and CDR2 (germline): SGHRS, YFSETQ. This CDR3 is 15 amino acids long. V was shortened by 1 base and J by 4 bases, with 12 bases between the two germline ends. The chain's CDR3 is CASSLSGVGYNEQFF. CDR3 bases: TGCGCCAGCAGCTTGTCGGGGGTCGGTTACAATGAGCAGTTCTTC.

V is TRBV30 and J is TRBJ1-3; D gene unclear. The CDR3 runs to 15 residues. Germline assignment: CDR1 GTSNPN and CDR2 SVGIG (reference sequence). The ends were cut back, 0 bases at V and 2 bases at J, with 11 bases in the middle. The CDR3 region is CAWSVPGIPGNTIYF. The CDR3 DNA sequence: TGTGCCTGGAGTGTACCCGGGATTCCTGGAAACACCATATATTTT.

This clone was observed once. The V and J genes are TRBV3-1 (or the pseudogene TRBV3-2) and TRBJ2-2; D gene ambiguous. CDR1 is LGHDT, CDR2 YNNKEL, per germline (reference sequence). The V gene lost 1 base and the J gene lost 6 bases, with 9 bases spanning the gap. CDR3 length: 14 amino acids. CDR3 in amino acids: CASSQGLSSGELFF. Here the CDR3 DNA reads TGTGCCAGCAGCCAAGGTCTGAGTTCCGGGGAGCTGTTTTTT.

This chain uses TRBV30 with TRBJ1-1; the D gene is possibly TRBD1 (5 bases). Trimming took off 5 bases at V and 1 base at J, with 11 bases between the two ends. The CDR3 is 13 residues long. The germline CDR1 and CDR2 sequences are GTSNPN and SVGIG (reference sequence). CDR3 region: CAWQTDWNTEAFF. In nucleotides, the CDR3 is TGTGCCTGGCAGACAGATTGGAACACTGAAGCTTTCTTT.

The genes are TRBV2 and TRBJ1-3, with D uncertain. V lost 4 bases, J lost 4 bases, and 8 bases lay in between. The CDR3 spans 13 residues. From germline, CDR1 is SNHLY and CDR2 FYNNEI. Here the CDR3 reads CASSVGQGNTIYF. The CDR3 coding sequence is TGTGCCAGCAGTGTGGGCCAGGGAAACACCATATATTTT.

V gene TRBV15 combines with J gene TRBJ2-2; TRBD1 might be the D (6 bases). CDR1 LNHNV and CDR2 YYDKDF come from the germline V gene (reference sequence). V was shortened by 7 bases and J by 6 bases, with 18 bases between the two germline ends. The CDR3 has 15 amino acids. The CDR3 protein is CATTFRGMRAGELFF. The CDR3, as DNA: TGTGCCACCACCTTCAGGGGAATGAGGGCCGGGGAGCTGTTTTTT.

The chain couples TRBV27 to TRBJ1-2, with 9 bases identical to TRBD1. CDR3 length: 15 residues. CDR1 is MNHEY and CDR2 is SMNVEV in the germline V gene (reference sequence). Trimming took 4 bases from V and 3 from J; bases not matched to a gene: 6. The CDR3 region is CASSSGQGLDYGYTF. CDR3 in DNA: TGTGCCAGCAGTTCCGGACAGGGGTTAGACTATGGCTACACCTTC.

This chain connects TRBV5-1 to TRBJ2-1, with D perhaps matching TRBD1 (6 bases). CDR1 is SGHRS and CDR2 is YFSETQ in the germline V gene. The V gene lost 0 bases and the J gene lost 0 bases, with 10 bases spanning the gap. The CDR3 is 16 amino acids. CDR3 sequence: CASSLAGQISYNEQFF. CDR3 in DNA: TGCGCCAGCAGCTTGGCCGGACAGATCTCCTACAATGAGCAGTTCTTC.

The chain couples TRBV19 to TRBJ2-3; perhaps TRBD1 as D (6 bases). Trimming shortened V by 7 bases and J by 2 bases, and 16 bases separated the two germline ends. CDR3 length: 15 residues. The germline CDR1 and CDR2 sequences are LNHDA and SQIVND (reference sequence). The chain's CDR3 is CASKIQGINTDTQYF. CDR3 coding DNA: TGTGCCAGTAAAATACAGGGCATCAACACAGATACGCAGTATTTT.

This rearrangement joins TRBV19 to TRBJ2-7, with 9 bases identical to TRBD1. The germline CDR1 and CDR2 sequences are LNHDA and SQIVND (reference sequence). This CDR3 contains 14 residues. Trimming took 3 bases from V and 7 from J; bases not matched to a gene: 7. CDR3 loop: CASSIWTGDGEQYF. The CDR3 DNA follows: TGTGCCAGTAGTATTTGGACAGGGGACGGGGAGCAGTACTTC. Using reference TRBV19 and TRBJ2-7 for the parts outside the CDR3, the full variable domain is DGGITQSPKYLFRKEGQNVTLSCEQNLNHDAMYWYRQDPGQGLRLIYYSQIVNDFQKGDIAEGYSVSREKKESFPLTVTSAQKNPTAFYLCASSIWTGDGEQYFGPGTRLTVT.

This rearrangement joins TRBV29-1 to TRBJ2-3; the D gene is possibly TRBD2 (5 bases). The CDR3 length is 14 residues. Germline CDR1 SQVTM, CDR2 ANQGSEA. Trimming took off 3 bases at V and 2 bases at J, with 12 bases between the two ends. Here the CDR3 reads CSVDRTPTTDTQYF. In DNA form, the CDR3 reads TGCAGCGTTGATCGGACTCCCACCACAGATACGCAGTATTTT.

This sequence joins TRBV3-1 (or the pseudogene TRBV3-2) and TRBJ2-2, with D unclear. This CDR3 is 14 amino acids long. The germline gives CDR1 LGHDT, CDR2 YNNKEL (reference sequence). Trimming pared 4 bases from V and 7 bases from J, leaving 13 bases between. This CDR3 reads CASSPSAVGGELFF. CDR3 in DNA: TGTGCCAGCAGCCCTTCGGCGGTAGGCGGGGAGCTGTTTTTT.